This T cell receptor (beta chain) was profiled in a study of identical twins. Points from the study as a whole: Fewer insertions marked abundant cord blood beta clonotypes; young adult naive trended weakly, memory not at all.

This clonotype was detected only a few times. Its antigen is currently unknown. Each CDR3 protein is one row after TCRdb ran MiXCR on the 5' RACE reads. The table shows some 900,000 distinct CDR3 sequences, with around 12% occurring only once. These same records also appear under a second study, on yellow fever vaccine responses in identical twins.

The clonotype originates from a woman aged 18-29 years in good health. Sequencing used PBMCs.

In nucleotides, the CDR3 is TGTGCCAGCAGCCGGGACAGGGTTAATGAGCAGTTCTTC. Amino acids: CASSRDRVNEQFF. The chain links TRBV28 to TRBJ2-1; 9 bases are a match to TRBD1. From germline, CDR1 is MDHEN and CDR2 SYDVKM. The CDR3 consists of 13 residues. V gave up 6 bases and J gave up 7 bases; unmatched junction bases: 4.